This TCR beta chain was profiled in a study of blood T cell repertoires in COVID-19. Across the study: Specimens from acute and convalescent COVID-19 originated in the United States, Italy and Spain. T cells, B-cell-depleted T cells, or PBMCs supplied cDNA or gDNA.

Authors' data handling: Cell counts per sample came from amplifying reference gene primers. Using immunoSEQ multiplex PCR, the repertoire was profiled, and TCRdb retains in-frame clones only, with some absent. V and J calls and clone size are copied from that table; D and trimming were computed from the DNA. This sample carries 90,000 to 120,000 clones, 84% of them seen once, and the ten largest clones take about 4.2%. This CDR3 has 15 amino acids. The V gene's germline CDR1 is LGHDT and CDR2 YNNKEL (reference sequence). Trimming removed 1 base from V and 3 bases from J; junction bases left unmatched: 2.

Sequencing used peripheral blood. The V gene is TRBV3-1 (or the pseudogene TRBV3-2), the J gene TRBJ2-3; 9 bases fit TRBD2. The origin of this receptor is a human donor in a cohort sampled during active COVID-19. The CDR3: CASSQGAGGTDTQYF. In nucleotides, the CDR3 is TGTGCCAGCAGCCAAGGAGCGGGAGGTACAGATACGCAGTATTTT.